This note documents a single TCR beta chain sequence. The CDR3 has 12 amino acids. Trimming pared 6 bases from V and 2 bases from J, leaving 7 bases between. CDR1 and CDR2 from the germline V gene are SEHNR and FQNEAQ (reference sequence). The sample belongs to a study of immune evolution from preneoplasia to lung adenocarcinoma. Assay used: immunoSEQ multiplex PCR; TCRdb lists only in-frame clones, some missing. The repertoire holds thousands of clones, with about 81% as singletons. The sequence came from a person aged 50-75 years with lung adenocarcinoma. Sample: FFPE normal lung tissue adjacent to the tumor. This chain joins TRBV7-9 and TRBJ1-2; D is unclear. CDR3 sequence reads: CASSPANYGYTF. The CDR3 bases are TGTGCCAGCAGTCCAGCGAACTATGGCTACACCTTC.